A single sample is the source of the 23 T cell receptor beta chains below, sequenced in a study of blood T cell repertoires in COVID-19 (TCRdb year 2020). The library was built by means of the immunoSEQ multiplex PCR assay. Entries here come from immuneACCESS through TCRdb and include only in-frame sequences with V and J called. Some clones fail to appear in such tables; in the studies checked, an unresolved V gene covers under half of the shortfall, and the cause of the remainder is unknown. Recorded for this sample are tens of thousands of clones; around 83% of them occurred a single time. The ten largest clones represent about 2% of the sample. The material sequenced was peripheral blood. Receptor source: a woman aged 55-70 years with acute or convalescent COVID-19.

This clone was seen just once. The chain combines TRBV7-2 with TRBJ1-2; 7 nucleotides align to TRBD1. The V segment lost 6 bases and the J segment 6 bases; nucleotides outside the gene matches: 13. Per the germline V gene, CDR1 is SGHTA and CDR2 is FQGNSA. CDR3 length: 15 amino acids. The CDR3 protein is CASRSDRASYNGYTF. DNA for the CDR3: TGTGCCAGCAGATCTGACAGGGCATCCTACAATGGCTACACCTTC.

The chain joins TRBV7-2 to TRBJ1-1; D call uncertain. The germline V gene has CDR1 SGHTA and CDR2 FQGNSA. The V end was cut by 1 base, the J end by 4 bases, with 10 bases between. This CDR3 has 14 residues. The CDR3 bases are TGTGCCAGCAGCTTAGTGCGGGAGGCCACTGAAGCTTTCTTT. Translating gives CASSLVREATEAFF.

V usage is TRBV6-5 and J usage is TRBJ1-1; 12 positions agree with TRBD1. The trim removed 6 bases at V and 11 bases at J, leaving 10 bases unmatched. Per germline, CDR1 MNHEY and CDR2 SVGAGI. This CDR3 spans 14 amino acids. The CDR3 DNA reads as TGTGCCAGCAGGGAGGGGGGGACAGGGGGCTTGGCTTTCTTT. As protein: CASREGGTGGLAFF.

The genes are TRBV7-8 and TRBJ2-7; 8 bases are a match to TRBD2. V was pared by 4 bases and J by 4 bases, with 9 bases of the junction left unmatched. The CDR3 runs 15 residues. Germline V CDR1 and CDR2: SGHVS, FQNEAQ. CDR3 protein: CASSSRAGEVYEQYF. The CDR3 region has the DNA TGTGCCAGCAGCTCAAGAGCGGGAGAGGTGTACGAGCAGTACTTC.

The chain links TRBV30 to TRBJ2-7; TRBD2 aligns across 9 bases. CDR3 length: 12 amino acids. With 4 bases clipped from V and 9 bases from J, the junction kept 7 bases outside the gene matches. The V gene's germline CDR1 is GTSNPN and CDR2 SVGIG (reference sequence). DNA of the CDR3: TGTGCCTGGACTAGCGGGATGAATTGGCAGTACTTC. Translating it yields CAWTSGMNWQYF.

This clone was seen a few times. The chain uses TRBV2 and TRBJ1-1, with D maybe TRBD1 (5 bases). Trimming pared 7 bases from V and 1 base from J, leaving 16 bases between. Germline CDR1 reads SNHLY; CDR2 reads FYNNEI. This CDR3 contains 15 residues. CDR3 nucleotide sequence: TGTGCCAGCATTCGAGGAGGAGGGGCGAACACTGAAGCTTTCTTT. Amino acid sequence: CASIRGGGANTEAFF. The variable domain in full, completed from reference TRBV2 and TRBJ1-1, reads EPEVTQTPSHQVTQMGQEVILRCVPISNHLYFYWYRQILGQKVEFLVSFYNNEISEKSEIFDDQFSVERPDGSNFTLKIRSTKLEDSAMYFCASIRGGGANTEAFFGQGTRLTVV.

The chain uses TRBV28 and TRBJ1-2, with 9 bases fitting TRBD1. The V segment lost 6 bases and the J segment 4 bases; nucleotides outside the gene matches: 3. This CDR3 region has 13 residues. Germline lookup yields CDR1 MDHEN and CDR2 SYDVKM. The CDR3, as DNA: TGTGCCAGCAGGCGGACAGGGGCCTATGGCTACACCTTC. It yields the protein CASRRTGAYGYTF.

The genes are TRBV4-2 and TRBJ1-6; D possibly corresponds to TRBD1 (6 bases). Germline-derived CDR1 and CDR2 are LGHNA and YNFKEQ. The CDR3 contains 16 residues. V was trimmed by 2 bases and J by 4 bases, leaving 12 bases between them. The CDR3 DNA reads as TGTGCCAGCAGCCAAACCCAGGGGAAATATAATTCACCCCTCCACTTT. Its translation: CASSQTQGKYNSPLHF.

J is TRBJ1-2 and V is TRBV18; weak D call: TRBD1 (5 bases). Per germline, CDR1 KGHSH and CDR2 LQKENI. V was shortened by 1 base and J by 5 bases, with 17 bases between the two germline ends. The CDR3 length is 16 residues. The CDR3 region is CASSPLGQGPGYGYTF. The DNA of the CDR3 is TGTGCCAGCTCACCACTCGGGCAGGGTCCTGGGTATGGCTACACCTTC.

This chain joins TRBV18 and TRBJ1-5; D is undetermined. The V end lost 2 bases, the J end lost 1 base, and 9 bases lay between the germline ends. Germline assignment: CDR1 KGHSH and CDR2 LQKENI. This CDR3 has 15 amino acids. For the CDR3, the DNA is TGTGCCAGCTCACCATCTGCCAGGAGCAATCAGCCCCAGCATTTT. Amino acid sequence: CASSPSARSNQPQHF.

Here the CDR3 reads CASSLPGDTFYGYTF. The CDR3 DNA follows: TGTGCCAGCAGCTTACCAGGGGACACTTTCTACGGCTACACCTTC. The rearrangement links TRBV7-9 to TRBJ1-2; D perhaps matches TRBD1 (6 bases). With 2 bases removed from V and 8 bases from J, the gap between germline ends came to 18 bases. CDR3 length: 15 amino acids. CDR1 and CDR2 (germline): SEHNR, FQNEAQ (reference sequence). The full variable domain, rest sourced from reference TRBV7-9 and TRBJ1-2, is DTGVSQNPRHKITKRGQNVTFRCDPISEHNRLYWYRQTLGQGPEFLTYFQNEAQLEKSRLLSDRFSAERPKGSFSTLEIQRTEQGDSAMYLCASSLPGDTFYGYTFGSGTRLTVV.

This rearrangement joins TRBV6-5 to TRBJ2-7; D gene ambiguous. The V gene's germline CDR1 is MNHEY and CDR2 SVGAGI. V lost 6 bases, J lost 4 bases, and 13 bases lay in between. The CDR3 is 13 amino acids. CDR3 nucleotide sequence: TGTGCCAGCAGACCTGAAGCCGGGTACGAGCAGTACTTC. This translates into CASRPEAGYEQYF.

This chain uses TRBV7-6 with TRBJ1-3, with 7 positions matching TRBD1. CDR1 is SGHVS and CDR2 is FNYEAQ in the germline V gene. This CDR3 spans 16 amino acids. The V gene end was trimmed by 4 bases and the J gene end by 2 bases; junction bases not matched to a gene: 8. The CDR3 nucleotides are TGTGCCAGCAGCTCCCGACAGGGATTAGCTGGAAACACCATATATTTT. It translates to CASSSRQGLAGNTIYF.

The V and J genes are TRBV3-1 (or the pseudogene TRBV3-2) and TRBJ1-2; D perhaps matches TRBD1 (6 bases). There are 15 residues in the CDR3. From germline, CDR1 is LGHDT and CDR2 YNNKEL (reference sequence). V was clipped by 1 base and J by 7 bases, with 16 bases between them. The CDR3 sequence is CASSQVLQGRGGYTF. The CDR3 DNA is TGTGCCAGCAGCCAAGTCCTACAGGGAAGAGGTGGCTACACCTTC.

The CDR3 DNA reads as TGTGCCAGCACGGACAGTGCCCAGGGCTACACCTTC. This gives the protein CASTDSAQGYTF. The chain is built from TRBV7-8 and TRBJ1-2; D might be TRBD1 (6 bases). The germline gives CDR1 SGHVS, CDR2 FQNEAQ. V shed 7 bases and J shed 8 bases, with 14 bases lying between them. The CDR3 length is 12 residues.

This chain uses TRBV6-5 with TRBJ2-3; D possibly corresponds to TRBD2 (5 bases). The ends were cut back, 7 bases at V and 0 bases at J, with 14 bases in the middle. CDR1 and CDR2 (germline): MNHEY, SVGAGI. The CDR3 runs 15 residues. The CDR3, as DNA: TGTGCCAGCACCTTGACTATCCTAAGCACAGATACGCAGTATTTT. Translation gives CASTLTILSTDTQYF.

This clone was counted a few times. The chain employs TRBV3-1 (or the pseudogene TRBV3-2) and TRBJ1-1; TRBD1 aligns across 8 bases. Unmatched junction bases numbered 7, after V lost 4 bases and J lost 3 bases. Germline V gives CDR1 LGHDT, CDR2 YNNKEL (reference sequence). The CDR3 is made up of 15 amino acids. CDR3 nucleotide sequence: TGTGCCAGCAGCCCAGGACAGGGAGGATACACTGAAGCTTTCTTT. Translation: CASSPGQGGYTEAFF.

This clone was seen only once. The chain couples TRBV4-1 to TRBJ2-7; D is possibly TRBD2 (5 bases). The germline V and J ends were trimmed by 1 base and 0 bases, with 19 bases remaining between them. This CDR3 has 18 residues. Germline loops: CDR1 MGHRA, CDR2 YSYEKL. The CDR3 loop reads CASSQGSTRTYHSYEQYF. The CDR3 coding sequence is TGCGCCAGCAGCCAAGGCTCCACTAGGACGTACCACTCCTACGAGCAGTACTTC.

The rearrangement uses TRBV6-1 and TRBJ2-7; 8 bases agree with TRBD2. V lost 2 bases and J lost 4; bases outside the gene matches: 4. Germline V gene sequence: CDR1 MNHNS, CDR2 SASEGT. This CDR3 is built from 14 residues. CDR3 sequence: CASSEPGGGYEQYF. The CDR3 DNA reads as TGTGCCAGCAGTGAACCCGGGGGGGGTTACGAGCAGTACTTC.

V and J are TRBV30 and TRBJ1-6; 7 bases fit TRBD1. J lost 10 bases, V lost 5 bases, and 11 bases had no gene match. The CDR3 sequence is 14 residues long. Germline V gene data show CDR1 as GTSNPN and CDR2 as SVGIG (reference sequence). CDR3 DNA: TGTGCCTGGGGGAAAGAGACAGGGAGGTCACCCCTCCACTTT. Its translation: CAWGKETGRSPLHF.

The gene calls are TRBV9 and TRBJ2-2; D is undetermined. Germline CDR1 reads SGDLS; CDR2 reads YYNGEE. This CDR3 is 16 amino acids long. Trimming stripped 1 base from V and 2 bases from J, with 12 bases between. CDR3 sequence: CASSVSASFNTGELFF. CDR3 in DNA: TGTGCCAGCAGCGTAAGCGCCAGCTTCAACACCGGGGAGCTGTTTTTT.

This chain joins TRBV18 and TRBJ1-1; 7 positions match TRBD1. Germline V gives CDR1 KGHSH, CDR2 LQKENI. The CDR3 covers 15 residues. Unmatched junction bases numbered 4, after V lost 3 bases and J lost 0 bases. The DNA of the CDR3 is TGTGCCAGCTCACCTCTGGGACAGATGAACACTGAAGCTTTCTTT. As protein: CASSPLGQMNTEAFF. Supplemented by reference TRBV18 and TRBJ1-1, the full variable domain reads NAGVMQNPRHLVRRRGQEARLRCSPMKGHSHVYWYRQLPEEGLKFMVYLQKENIIDESGMPKERFSAEFPKEGPSILRIQQVVRGDSAAYFCASSPLGQMNTEAFFGQGTRLTVV.

The chain carries TRBV7-2 and TRBJ1-2; D may be TRBD1 (6 bases). The V end was cut by 6 bases, the J end by 4 bases, with 18 bases between. The V gene's germline CDR1 is SGHTA and CDR2 FQGNSA. The CDR3 length is 15 residues. CDR3: CASRPGTGPLYGYTF. CDR3 in DNA: TGTGCCAGCAGGCCGGGAACAGGGCCTCTCTATGGCTACACCTTC.